The following is a TCR beta chain sequence with its context. The data belong to a study of blood T cell repertoires in COVID-19. Data came from immunoSEQ multiplex PCR; TCRdb stores just in-frame clones and leaves some out. The sample contains a few hundred thousand clones, roughly 85% of which appear only once. J lost 3 bases, V lost 3 bases, and 5 bases had no gene match. This CDR3 contains 14 residues. CDR1 SGDLS and CDR2 YYNGEE come from the germline V gene. Sequenced material: peripheral blood. This sequence was found in a woman aged 18-29 years who had recovered from COVID-19. V is TRBV9 and J is TRBJ2-7; 8 bases line up with TRBD1. In nucleotides, the CDR3 is TGTGCCAGCAGCGCCGGACAGGGAGGCTACGAGCAGTACTTC. It is translated as CASSAGQGGYEQYF.